This TCR beta chain was captured in a study of T cell repertoires in cytomegalovirus infection. Many counts were recorded for this clonotype. Its target is unknown. TCRdb re-called the reads through MiXCR, storing one row per CDR3 protein. The data show under 70,000 distinct CDR3 sequences, more than 25% seen once. This CDR3 is 15 amino acids long. The V gene lost 5 bases and the J gene lost 8 bases, with 19 bases spanning the gap. Per the germline V gene, CDR1 is SGHVS and CDR2 is FQNEAQ. The sequence was collected from a human donor in good health (CMV status not recorded). Some clones in this sample may be carry-over from other donors' samples. Sequencing input: PBMCs, sequenced either directly or after in vitro stimulation (not recorded which). The V gene is TRBV7-8, the J gene TRBJ1-3; weak D call: TRBD1 (5 bases). The CDR3, as DNA: TGTGCCAGCAGCCCGGAAATCGGCAGGGCGCACACCATATATTTT. Translation gives CASSPEIGRAHTIYF. The full variable domain, in which reference TRBV7-8 and TRBJ1-3 provide the parts outside the CDR3, is GAGVSQSPRYKVAKRGQDVALRCDPISGHVSLFWYQQALGQGPEFLTYFQNEAQLDKSGLPSDRFFAERPEGSVSTLKIQRTQQEDSAVYLCASSPEIGRAHTIYFGEGSWLTVV.